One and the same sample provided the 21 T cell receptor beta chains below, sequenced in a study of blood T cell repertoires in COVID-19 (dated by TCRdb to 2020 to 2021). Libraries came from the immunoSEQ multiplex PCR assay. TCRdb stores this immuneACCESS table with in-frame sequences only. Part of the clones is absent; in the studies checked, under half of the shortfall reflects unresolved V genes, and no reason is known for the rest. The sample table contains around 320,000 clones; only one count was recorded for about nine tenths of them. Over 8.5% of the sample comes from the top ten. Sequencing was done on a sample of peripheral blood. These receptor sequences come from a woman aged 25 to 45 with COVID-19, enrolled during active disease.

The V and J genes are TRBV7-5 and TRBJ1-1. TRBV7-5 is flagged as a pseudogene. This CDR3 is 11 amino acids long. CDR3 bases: TGTGTCAGAACCGGGAACACTGAAGCTTTCTTT. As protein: CVRTGNTEAFF.

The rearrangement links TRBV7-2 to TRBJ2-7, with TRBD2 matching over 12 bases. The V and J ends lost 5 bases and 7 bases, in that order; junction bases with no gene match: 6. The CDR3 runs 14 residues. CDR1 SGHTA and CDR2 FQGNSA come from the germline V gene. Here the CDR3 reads CASSPSGGAWEQYF. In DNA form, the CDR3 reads TGTGCCAGCAGCCCTAGCGGGGGGGCATGGGAGCAGTACTTC.

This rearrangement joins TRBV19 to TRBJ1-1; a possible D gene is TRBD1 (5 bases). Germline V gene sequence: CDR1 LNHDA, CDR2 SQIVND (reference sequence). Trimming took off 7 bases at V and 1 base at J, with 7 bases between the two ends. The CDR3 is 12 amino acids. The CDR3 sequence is CASNDRNTEAFF. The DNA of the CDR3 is TGTGCCAGTAACGACAGGAACACTGAAGCTTTCTTT.

Here the CDR3 DNA reads TGTGCCAGCAGTTTAGTTCATAACTATGGCTACACCTTC. It specifies CASSLVHNYGYTF. V gene TRBV28 combines with J gene TRBJ1-2, with unresolved D. The CDR3 loop spans 13 amino acids. Germline V gene lookup returns CDR1 MDHEN and CDR2 SYDVKM. Between the trimmed V and J ends, which lost 2 bases and 1 base, there was a span of 5 bases.

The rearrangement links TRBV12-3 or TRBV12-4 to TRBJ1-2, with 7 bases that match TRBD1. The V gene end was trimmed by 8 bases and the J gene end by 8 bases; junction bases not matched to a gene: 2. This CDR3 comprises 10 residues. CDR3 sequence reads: CASGRGGYTF. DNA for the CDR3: TGTGCCAGCGGCAGGGGGGGCTACACCTTC.

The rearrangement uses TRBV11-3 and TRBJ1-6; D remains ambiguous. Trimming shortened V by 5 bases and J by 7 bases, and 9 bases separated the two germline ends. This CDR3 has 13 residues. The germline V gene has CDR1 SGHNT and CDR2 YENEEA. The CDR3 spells CASSRGINSPLHF. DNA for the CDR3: TGTGCCAGCAGCCGAGGGATCAATTCACCCCTCCACTTT. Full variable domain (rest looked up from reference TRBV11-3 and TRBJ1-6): EAGVVQSPRYKIIEKKQPVAFWCNPISGHNTLYWYLQNLGQGPELLIRYENEEAVDDSQLPKDRFSAERLKGVDSTLKIQPAELGDSAVYLCASSRGINSPLHFGNGTRLTVT.

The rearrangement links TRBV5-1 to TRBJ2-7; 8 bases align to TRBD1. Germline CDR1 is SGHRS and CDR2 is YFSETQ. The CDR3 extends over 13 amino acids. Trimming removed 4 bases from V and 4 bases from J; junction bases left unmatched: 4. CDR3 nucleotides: TGCGCCAGCAGCCCCCAGGGGGCTTACGAGCAGTACTTC. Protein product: CASSPQGAYEQYF.

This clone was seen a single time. The CDR3: CASSKGPSRESF. CDR3 sequence (DNA): TGTGCCAGCAGCAAAGGCCCTTCTCGGGAGAGTTTC. The chain couples TRBV21-1 to TRBJ2-7; the table's D call, TRBD2, has no DNA check behind it. TRBV21-1 is designated a pseudogene. This CDR3 has 12 residues.

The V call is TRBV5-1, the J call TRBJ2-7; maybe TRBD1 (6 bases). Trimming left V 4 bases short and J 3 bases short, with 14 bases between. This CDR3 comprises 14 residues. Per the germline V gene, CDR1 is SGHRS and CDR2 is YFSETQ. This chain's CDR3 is CASSEGVDYYEQYF. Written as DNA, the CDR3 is TGCGCCAGCAGCGAGGGGGTTGATTACTACGAGCAGTACTTC. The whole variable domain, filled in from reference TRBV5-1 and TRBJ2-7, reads KAGVTQTPRYLIKTRGQQVTLSCSPISGHRSVSWYQQTPGQGLQFLFEYFSETQRNKGNFPGRFSGRQFSNSRSEMNVSTLELGDSALYLCASSEGVDYYEQYFGPGTRLTVT.

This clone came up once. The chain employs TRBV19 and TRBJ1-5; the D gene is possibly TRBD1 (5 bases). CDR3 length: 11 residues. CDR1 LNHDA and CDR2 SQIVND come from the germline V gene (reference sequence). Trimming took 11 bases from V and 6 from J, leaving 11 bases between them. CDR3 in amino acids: CALGAGQPQHF. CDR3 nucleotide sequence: TGTGCCTTAGGGGCCGGTCAGCCCCAGCATTTT.

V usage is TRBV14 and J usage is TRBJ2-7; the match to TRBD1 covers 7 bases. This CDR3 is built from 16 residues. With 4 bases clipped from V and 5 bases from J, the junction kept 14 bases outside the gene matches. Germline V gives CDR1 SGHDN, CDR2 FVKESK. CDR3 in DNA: TGTGCCAGCAGCCGGGTTTGGGCGACAGGGATTAACGAGCAGTACTTC. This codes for CASSRVWATGINEQYF.

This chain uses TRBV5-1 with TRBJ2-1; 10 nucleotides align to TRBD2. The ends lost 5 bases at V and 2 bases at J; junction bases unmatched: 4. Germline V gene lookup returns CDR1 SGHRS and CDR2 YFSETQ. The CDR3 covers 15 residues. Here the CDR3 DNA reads TGCGCCAGCAGTAGCGGGGGGCCGCCCTACAATGAGCAGTTCTTC. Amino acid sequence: CASSSGGPPYNEQFF.

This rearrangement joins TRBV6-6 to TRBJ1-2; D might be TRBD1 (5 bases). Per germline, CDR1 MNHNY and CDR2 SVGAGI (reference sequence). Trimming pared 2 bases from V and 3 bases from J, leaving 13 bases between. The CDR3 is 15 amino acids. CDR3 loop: CASSYGRGSYYGYTF. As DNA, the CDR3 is TGTGCCAGCAGTTACGGCCGGGGGTCGTACTATGGCTACACCTTC.

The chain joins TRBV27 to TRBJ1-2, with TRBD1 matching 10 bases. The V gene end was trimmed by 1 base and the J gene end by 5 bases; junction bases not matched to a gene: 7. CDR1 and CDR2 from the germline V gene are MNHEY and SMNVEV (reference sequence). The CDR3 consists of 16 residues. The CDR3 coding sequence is TGTGCCAGCAGTTTATTGGCGACAGGGGGCAATTATGGCTACACCTTC. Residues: CASSLLATGGNYGYTF.

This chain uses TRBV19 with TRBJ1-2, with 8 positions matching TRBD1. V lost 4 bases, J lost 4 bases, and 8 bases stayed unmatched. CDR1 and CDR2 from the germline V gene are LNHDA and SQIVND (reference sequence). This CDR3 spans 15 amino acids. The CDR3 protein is CASSTQGAFFYGYTF. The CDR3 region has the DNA TGTGCCAGTAGTACCCAGGGGGCCTTCTTCTATGGCTACACCTTC. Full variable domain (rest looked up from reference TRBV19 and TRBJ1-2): DGGITQSPKYLFRKEGQNVTLSCEQNLNHDAMYWYRQDPGQGLRLIYYSQIVNDFQKGDIAEGYSVSREKKESFPLTVTSAQKNPTAFYLCASSTQGAFFYGYTFGSGTRLTVV.

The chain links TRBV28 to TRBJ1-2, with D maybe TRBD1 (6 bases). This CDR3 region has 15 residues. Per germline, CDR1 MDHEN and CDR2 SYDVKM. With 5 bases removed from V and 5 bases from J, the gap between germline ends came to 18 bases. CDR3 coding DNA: TGTGCCAGCAGTCCACAGGGTAGAGTCAGTTATGGCTACACCTTC. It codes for CASSPQGRVSYGYTF.

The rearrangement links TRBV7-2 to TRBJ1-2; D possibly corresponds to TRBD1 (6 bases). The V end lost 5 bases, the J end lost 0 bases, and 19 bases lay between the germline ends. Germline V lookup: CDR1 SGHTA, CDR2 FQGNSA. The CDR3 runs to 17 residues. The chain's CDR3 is CASSGGRGQRTNYGYTF. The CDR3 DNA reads TGTGCCAGCAGCGGGGGTAGGGGACAACGAACTAACTATGGCTACACCTTC.

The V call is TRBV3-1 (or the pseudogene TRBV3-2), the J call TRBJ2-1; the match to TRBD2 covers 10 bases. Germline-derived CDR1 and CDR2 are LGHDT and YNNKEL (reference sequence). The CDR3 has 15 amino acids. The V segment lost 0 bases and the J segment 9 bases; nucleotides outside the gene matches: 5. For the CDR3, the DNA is TGTGCCAGCAGCCAAGAAGGCAGGACTAGCGGTGAGCAGTTCTTC. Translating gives CASSQEGRTSGEQFF.

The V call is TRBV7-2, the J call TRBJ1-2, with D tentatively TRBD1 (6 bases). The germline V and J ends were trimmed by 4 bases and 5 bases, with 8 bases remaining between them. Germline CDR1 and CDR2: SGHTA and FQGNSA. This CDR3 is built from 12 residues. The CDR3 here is CASSYTGYGYTF. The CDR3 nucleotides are TGTGCCAGCAGCTATACAGGGTATGGCTACACCTTC.

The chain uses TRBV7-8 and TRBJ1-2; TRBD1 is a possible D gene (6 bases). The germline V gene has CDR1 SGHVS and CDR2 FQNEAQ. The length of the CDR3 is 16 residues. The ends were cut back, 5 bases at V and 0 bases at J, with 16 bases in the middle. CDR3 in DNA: TGTGCCAGCAGCATGAAAACAGGGCGCGCTAACTATGGCTACACCTTC. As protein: CASSMKTGRANYGYTF.

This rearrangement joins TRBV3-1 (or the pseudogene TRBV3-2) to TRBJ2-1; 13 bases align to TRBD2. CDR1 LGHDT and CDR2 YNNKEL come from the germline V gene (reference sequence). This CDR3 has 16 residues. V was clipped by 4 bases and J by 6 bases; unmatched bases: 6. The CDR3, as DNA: TGTGCCAGCAGCCTAGGACTAGCGGGGGCCCTCAATGAGCAGTTCTTC. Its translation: CASSLGLAGALNEQFF.